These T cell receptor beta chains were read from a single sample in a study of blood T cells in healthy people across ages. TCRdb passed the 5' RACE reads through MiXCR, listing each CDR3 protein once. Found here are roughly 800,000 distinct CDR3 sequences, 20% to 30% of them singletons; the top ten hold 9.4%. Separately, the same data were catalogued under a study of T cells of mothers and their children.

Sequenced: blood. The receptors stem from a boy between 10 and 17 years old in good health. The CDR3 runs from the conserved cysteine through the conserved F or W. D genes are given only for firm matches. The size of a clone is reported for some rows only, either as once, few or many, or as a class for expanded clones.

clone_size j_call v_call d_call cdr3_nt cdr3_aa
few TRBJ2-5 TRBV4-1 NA TGCGCCAGCAGCATTTGGCCGGAGGCAGAGACCCAGTACTTC CASSIWPEAETQYF
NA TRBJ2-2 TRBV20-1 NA TGCAGTGCCCCTCCCCGGTCGCACCCCGGGGAGCTGTTTTTT CSAPPRSHPGELFF
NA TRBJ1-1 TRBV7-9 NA TGTGCCAGCAGGTTTATGAACACTGAAGCTTTCTTT CASRFMNTEAFF
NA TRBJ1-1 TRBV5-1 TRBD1 TGCGCCAGCATGGGGACAGGGCTATACACTGAAGCTTTCTTT CASMGTGLYTEAFF
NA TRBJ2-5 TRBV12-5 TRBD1 TGTGCTAGTGGACCCCCAGGGGGAGAGGGGCAAGAGACCCAGTACTTC CASGPPGGEGQETQYF
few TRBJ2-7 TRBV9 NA TGTGCCAGCAGCGTAGACGGGGATGGCTCCTACGAGCAGTACTTC CASSVDGDGSYEQYF
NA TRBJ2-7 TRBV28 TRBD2 TGTGCCAGCAGTCCCGCGGGAGGGGAGGTTCTCGCCTACGAGCAGTACTTC CASSPAGGEVLAYEQYF
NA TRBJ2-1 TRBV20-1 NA TGCAGTGCTAGAGGATCCGGGTACAATGAGCAGTTCTTC CSARGSGYNEQFF
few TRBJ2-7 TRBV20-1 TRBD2 TGCAGTGCTAGAGACCTAGCGGGCCCCCTCTACGAGCAGTACTTC CSARDLAGPLYEQYF
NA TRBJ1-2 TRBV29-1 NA TGCAGCGTTGAAGGCGCGGAGAACTATGGCTACACCTTC CSVEGAENYGYTF
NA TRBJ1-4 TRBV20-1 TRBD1 TGCAGTGCCGGGGGGACAGCTAATGAAAAACTGTTTTTT CSAGGTANEKLFF
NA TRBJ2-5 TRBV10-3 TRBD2 TGTGCCATCAGTGAGACTCAGCGGGAGGACCAAGAGACCCAGTACTTC CAISETQREDQETQYF
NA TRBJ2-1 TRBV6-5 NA TGTGCCAGCAGTTACTCTCCGGGGCTACTCTACAATGAGCAGTTCTTC CASSYSPGLLYNEQFF
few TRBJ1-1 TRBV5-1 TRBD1 TGCGCCAGCAGCACAGAGGACAGGGTGAACACTGAAGCTTTCTTT CASSTEDRVNTEAFF
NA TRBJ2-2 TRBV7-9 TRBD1 TGTGCCAGCAGCTTACCACAGGGGCCCGGGGAGCTGTTTTTT CASSLPQGPGELFF
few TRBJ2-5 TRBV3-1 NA TGTGCCAGCAGCCAAGATCAAACGCTTAGGGAGACCCAGTACTTC CASSQDQTLRETQYF
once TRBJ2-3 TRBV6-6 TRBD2 TGTGCCAGCAGCACACCTAGCGGGAGCACAGATACGCAGTATTTT CASSTPSGSTDTQYF
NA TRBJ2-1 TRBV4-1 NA TGCGCCAGCAGCCAAGACGGGCGCTCCTACAATGAGCAGTTCTTC CASSQDGRSYNEQFF
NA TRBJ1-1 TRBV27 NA TGTGCCGGCAAGAACACTGAAGCTTTCTTT CAGKNTEAFF
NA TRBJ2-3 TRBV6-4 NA TGTGCCAGCAGTGACCGGCACACAGATACGCAGTATTTT CASSDRHTDTQYF
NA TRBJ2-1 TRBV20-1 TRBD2 TGCAGTGCCCTGGGTAGCGGGAGCCTAAGGAATGAGCAGTTCTTC CSALGSGSLRNEQFF
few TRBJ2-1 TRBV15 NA TGTGCCACCAGCAGGAATACAGGGTTCCCCTACAATGAGCAGTTCTTC CATSRNTGFPYNEQFF
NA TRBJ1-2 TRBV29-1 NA TGCAGCGTTGAATCCGGGTTCTATGGCTACACCTTC CSVESGFYGYTF
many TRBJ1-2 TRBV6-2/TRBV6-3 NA TGTGCCAGCAACCCGAGGCCTAACTATGGCTACACCTTC CASNPRPNYGYTF
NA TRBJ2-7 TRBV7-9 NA TGTGCCAGCAGCTCCCCGGGACGGCCCAAGTACGAGCAGTACTTC CASSSPGRPKYEQYF
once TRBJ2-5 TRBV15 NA TGTGCCACCAGCAGAGTAAGGGAGACCCAGTACTTC CATSRVRETQYF
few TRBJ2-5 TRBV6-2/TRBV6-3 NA TGTGCCAGCATCGACAGTTACCAAGAGACCCAGTACTTC CASIDSYQETQYF
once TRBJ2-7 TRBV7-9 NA TGTGCCAGCAGCCTTGGACCGGAGGAGCAGTACTTC CASSLGPEEQYF
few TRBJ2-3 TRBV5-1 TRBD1 TGCGCCAGCAGCTTGGCTGGACAGGGAAAAGGTAGCACAGATACGCAGTATTTT CASSLAGQGKGSTDTQYF
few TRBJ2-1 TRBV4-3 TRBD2 TGCGCCAGCAGCCTAGAACTAGCGGGGACCTACAATGAGCAGTTCTTC CASSLELAGTYNEQFF
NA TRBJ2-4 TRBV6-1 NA TGTGCCAGCAGGGAGGGTCTACTAGCCAAAAACATTCAGTACTTC CASREGLLAKNIQYF
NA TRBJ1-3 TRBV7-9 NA TGTGCCAGCAGCTTCCAAAGCGCTGCCATATATTTT CASSFQSAAIYF
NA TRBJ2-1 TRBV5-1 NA TGCGCCAGCAGCTTTAACGGGTTATACGATGAGCAGTTCTTC CASSFNGLYDEQFF